This TCR beta chain is drawn from a study of T-cell reconstitution after alpha-beta-depleted transplantation in children. The TCRbeta library was prepared with unique molecular identifiers. Using its own MiXCR run on the PCR reads, TCRdb lists one record per CDR3 protein. In the table there are some 300,000 distinct CDR3 sequences, just over 7.5% of which are singletons. Study-wide findings and caveats: Counts and diversity of T cells one year after transplant came mostly from newly produced T cells.

Trimming stripped 4 bases from V and 7 bases from J, with 11 bases between. This CDR3 region has 14 residues. This clonotype appeared many times. Its antigen is undetermined. The rearrangement uses TRBV12-3 or TRBV12-4 and TRBJ1-6; no reliable D call. Sample: peripheral blood, taken 360 days after TCRalphabeta/CD19-depleted stem cell transplant. The sequence came from a female patient aged 2-10 years who had a stem cell transplant for Fanconi anemia, so the T cells may come from the graft donor. The CDR3 loop is CASSSGRINSPLHF. In DNA form, the CDR3 reads TGTGCCAGCAGTTCCGGACGGATCAATTCACCCCTCCACTTT.